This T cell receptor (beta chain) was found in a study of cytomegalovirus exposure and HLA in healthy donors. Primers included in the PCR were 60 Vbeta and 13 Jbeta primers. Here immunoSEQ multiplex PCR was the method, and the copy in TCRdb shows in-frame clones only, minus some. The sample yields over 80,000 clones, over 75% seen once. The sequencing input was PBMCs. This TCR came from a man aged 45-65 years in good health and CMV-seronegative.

CDR3: CASSLGWLAERETQYF. For the CDR3, the DNA is TGTGCCAGTAGTCTAGGGTGGCTAGCAGAGAGGGAGACCCAGTACTTC. The chain recombines TRBV19 with TRBJ2-5, with D perhaps matching TRBD2 (5 bases). This CDR3 comprises 16 residues. Germline V lookup: CDR1 LNHDA, CDR2 SQIVND (reference sequence). V lost 5 bases to trimming and J lost 5 bases, with 21 bases between them.